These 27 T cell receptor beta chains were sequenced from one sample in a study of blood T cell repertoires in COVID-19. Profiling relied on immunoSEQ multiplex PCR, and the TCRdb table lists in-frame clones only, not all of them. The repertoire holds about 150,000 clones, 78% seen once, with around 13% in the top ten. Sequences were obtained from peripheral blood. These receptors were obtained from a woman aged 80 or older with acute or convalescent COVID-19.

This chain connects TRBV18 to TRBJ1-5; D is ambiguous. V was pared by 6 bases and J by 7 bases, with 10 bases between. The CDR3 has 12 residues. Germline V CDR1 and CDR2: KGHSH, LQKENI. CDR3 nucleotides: TGTGCCAGCTCGCGGGATGACCAGCCCCAGCATTTT. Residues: CASSRDDQPQHF.

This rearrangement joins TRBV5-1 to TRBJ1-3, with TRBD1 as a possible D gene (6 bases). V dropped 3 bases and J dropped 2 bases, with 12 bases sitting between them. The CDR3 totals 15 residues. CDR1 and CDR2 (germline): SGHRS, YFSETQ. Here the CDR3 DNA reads TGCGCCAGCAGCTATATGACAGGAGCTGGAAACACCATATATTTT. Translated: CASSYMTGAGNTIYF. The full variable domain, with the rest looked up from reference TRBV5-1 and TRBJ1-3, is KAGVTQTPRYLIKTRGQQVTLSCSPISGHRSVSWYQQTPGQGLQFLFEYFSETQRNKGNFPGRFSGRQFSNSRSEMNVSTLELGDSALYLCASSYMTGAGNTIYFGEGSWLTVV.

CDR3 coding DNA: TGTGCCAGCAGATCCGGAGGGGCTGATACGCAGTATTTT. Translation: CASRSGGADTQYF. This chain joins TRBV2 and TRBJ2-3; D might be TRBD2 (6 bases). The CDR3 has 13 residues. Between the trimmed V and J ends, which lost 6 bases and 6 bases, there was a span of 13 bases. Germline CDR1 is SNHLY and CDR2 is FYNNEI.

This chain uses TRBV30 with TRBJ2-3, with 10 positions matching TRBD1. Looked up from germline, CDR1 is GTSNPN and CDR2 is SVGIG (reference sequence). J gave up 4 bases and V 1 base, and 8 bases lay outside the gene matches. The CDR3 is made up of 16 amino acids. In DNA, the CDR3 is TGTGCCTGGAGTGCCGACAGGGGGCCGGGTGCAGATACGCAGTATTTT. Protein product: CAWSADRGPGADTQYF. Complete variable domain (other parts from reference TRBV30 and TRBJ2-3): SQTIHQWPATLVQPVGSPLSLECTVEGTSNPNLYWYRQAAGRGLQLLFYSVGIGQISSEVPQNLSASRPQDRQFILSSKKLLLSDSGFYLCAWSADRGPGADTQYFGPGTRLTVL.

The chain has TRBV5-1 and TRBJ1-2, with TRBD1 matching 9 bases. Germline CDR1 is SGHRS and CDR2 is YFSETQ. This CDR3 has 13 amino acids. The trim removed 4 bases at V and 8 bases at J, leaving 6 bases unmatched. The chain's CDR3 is CASSVDRGWGYTF. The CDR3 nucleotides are TGCGCCAGCAGCGTGGACAGGGGATGGGGCTACACCTTC.

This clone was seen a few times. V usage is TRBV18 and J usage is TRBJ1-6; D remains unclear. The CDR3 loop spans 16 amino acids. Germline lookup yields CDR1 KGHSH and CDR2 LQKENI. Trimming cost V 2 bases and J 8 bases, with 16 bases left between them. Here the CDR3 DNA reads TGTGCCAGCTCACCAGGGCAGACCGAAATAGATTCACCCCTCCACTTT. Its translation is CASSPGQTEIDSPLHF.

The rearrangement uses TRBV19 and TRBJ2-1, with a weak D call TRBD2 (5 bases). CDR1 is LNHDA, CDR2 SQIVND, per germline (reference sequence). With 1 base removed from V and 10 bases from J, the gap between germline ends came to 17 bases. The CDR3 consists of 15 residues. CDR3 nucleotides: TGTGCCAGTAGTATAGTGGAGGCACCTCCCAAGGAGCAGTTCTTC. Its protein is CASSIVEAPPKEQFF.

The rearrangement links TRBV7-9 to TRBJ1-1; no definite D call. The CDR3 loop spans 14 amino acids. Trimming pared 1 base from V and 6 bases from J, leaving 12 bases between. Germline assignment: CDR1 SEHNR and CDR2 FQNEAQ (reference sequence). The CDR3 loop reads CASSLGTRVPEAFF. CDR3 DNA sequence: TGTGCCAGCAGCTTAGGGACTCGGGTCCCTGAAGCTTTCTTT. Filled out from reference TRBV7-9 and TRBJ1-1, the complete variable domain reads DTGVSQNPRHKITKRGQNVTFRCDPISEHNRLYWYRQTLGQGPEFLTYFQNEAQLEKSRLLSDRFSAERPKGSFSTLEIQRTEQGDSAMYLCASSLGTRVPEAFFGQGTRLTVV.

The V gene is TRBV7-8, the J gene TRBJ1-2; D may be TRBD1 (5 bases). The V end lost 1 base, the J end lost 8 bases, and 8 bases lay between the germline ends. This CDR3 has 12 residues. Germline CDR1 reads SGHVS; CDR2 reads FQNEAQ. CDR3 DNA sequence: TGTGCCAGCAGCTTAGGGACAAGCGGCTACACCTTC. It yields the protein CASSLGTSGYTF.

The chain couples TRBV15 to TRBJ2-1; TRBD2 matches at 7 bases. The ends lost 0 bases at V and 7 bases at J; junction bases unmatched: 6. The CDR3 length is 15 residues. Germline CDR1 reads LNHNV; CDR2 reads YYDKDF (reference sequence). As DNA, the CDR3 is TGTGCCACCAGCAGAGAACGGGGGGTATATAATGAGCAGTTCTTC. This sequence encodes CATSRERGVYNEQFF.

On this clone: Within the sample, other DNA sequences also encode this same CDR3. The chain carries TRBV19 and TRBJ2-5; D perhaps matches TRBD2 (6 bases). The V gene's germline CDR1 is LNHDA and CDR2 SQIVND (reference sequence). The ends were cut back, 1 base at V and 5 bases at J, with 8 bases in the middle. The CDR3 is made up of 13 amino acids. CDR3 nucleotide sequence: TGTGCCAGTAGTATAGGAGGAGGGGAGACCCAGTACTTC. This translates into CASSIGGGETQYF.

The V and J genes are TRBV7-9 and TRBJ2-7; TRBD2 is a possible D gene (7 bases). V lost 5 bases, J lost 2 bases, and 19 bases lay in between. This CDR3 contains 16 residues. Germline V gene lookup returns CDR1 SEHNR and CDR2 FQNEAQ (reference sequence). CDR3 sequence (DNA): TGTGCCAGCAGCCCTTTAGAGGGGGGGCAAACCTACGAGCAGTACTTC. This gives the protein CASSPLEGGQTYEQYF.

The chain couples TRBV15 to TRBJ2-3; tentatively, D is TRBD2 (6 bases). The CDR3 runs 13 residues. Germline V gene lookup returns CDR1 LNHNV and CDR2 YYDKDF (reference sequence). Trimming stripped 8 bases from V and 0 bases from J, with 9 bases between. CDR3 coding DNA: TGTGCCACCCGGACTACTAGCACAGATACGCAGTATTTT. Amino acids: CATRTTSTDTQYF.

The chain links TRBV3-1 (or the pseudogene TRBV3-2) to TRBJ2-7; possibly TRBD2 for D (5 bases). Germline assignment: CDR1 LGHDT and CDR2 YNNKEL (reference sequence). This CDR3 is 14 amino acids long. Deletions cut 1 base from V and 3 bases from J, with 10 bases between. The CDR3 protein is CASSQGTGFYEQYF. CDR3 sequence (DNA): TGTGCCAGCAGCCAAGGGACGGGATTCTACGAGCAGTACTTC.

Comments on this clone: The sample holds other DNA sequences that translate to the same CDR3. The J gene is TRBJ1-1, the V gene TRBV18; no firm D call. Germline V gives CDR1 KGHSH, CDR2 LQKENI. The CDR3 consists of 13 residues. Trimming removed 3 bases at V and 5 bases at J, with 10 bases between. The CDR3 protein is CASSPLEGTEAFF. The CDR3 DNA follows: TGTGCCAGCTCACCTCTCGAGGGAACTGAAGCTTTCTTT.

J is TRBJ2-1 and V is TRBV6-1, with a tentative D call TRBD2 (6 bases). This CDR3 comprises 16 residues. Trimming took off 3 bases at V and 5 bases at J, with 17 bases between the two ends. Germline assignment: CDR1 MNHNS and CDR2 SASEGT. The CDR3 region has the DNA TGTGCCAGCAGTGATCCTGGCCTTAGCGGACACAATGAGCAGTTCTTC. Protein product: CASSDPGLSGHNEQFF.

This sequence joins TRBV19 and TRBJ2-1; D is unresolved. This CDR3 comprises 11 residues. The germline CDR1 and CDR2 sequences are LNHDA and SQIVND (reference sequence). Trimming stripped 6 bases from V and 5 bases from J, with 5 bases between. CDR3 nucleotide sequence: TGTGCCAGTAGCCTACACAATGAGCAGTTCTTC. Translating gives CASSLHNEQFF.

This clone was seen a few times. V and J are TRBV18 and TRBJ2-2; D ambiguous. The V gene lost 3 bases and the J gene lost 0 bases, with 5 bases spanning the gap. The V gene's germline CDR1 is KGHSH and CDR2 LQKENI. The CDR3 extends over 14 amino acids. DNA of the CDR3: TGTGCCAGCTCACCTCGAGCGAACACCGGGGAGCTGTTTTTT. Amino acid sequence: CASSPRANTGELFF.

For the CDR3, the DNA is TGTGCCTACAGGGTAGGCGGCTACACCTTC. Translating gives CAYRVGGYTF. The gene calls are TRBV30 and TRBJ1-2, with D possibly TRBD1 on 6 matching bases. CDR1 is GTSNPN and CDR2 is SVGIG in the germline V gene (reference sequence). The V end was cut by 7 bases, the J end by 8 bases, with 11 bases between. This CDR3 spans 10 amino acids.

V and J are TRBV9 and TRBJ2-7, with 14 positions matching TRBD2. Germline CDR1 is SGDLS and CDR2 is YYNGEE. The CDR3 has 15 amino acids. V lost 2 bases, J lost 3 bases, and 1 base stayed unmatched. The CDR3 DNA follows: TGTGCCAGCAGCGTTGGACTAGCGGGAGGCTACGAGCAGTACTTC. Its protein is CASSVGLAGGYEQYF.

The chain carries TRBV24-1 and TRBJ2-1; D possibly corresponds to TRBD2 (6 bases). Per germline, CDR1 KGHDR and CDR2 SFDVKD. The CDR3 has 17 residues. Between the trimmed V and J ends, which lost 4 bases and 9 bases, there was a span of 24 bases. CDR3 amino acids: CATSDPSDGRLVSEQFF. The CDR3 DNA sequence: TGTGCCACCAGTGACCCCTCCGACGGGCGACTAGTCAGTGAGCAGTTCTTC.

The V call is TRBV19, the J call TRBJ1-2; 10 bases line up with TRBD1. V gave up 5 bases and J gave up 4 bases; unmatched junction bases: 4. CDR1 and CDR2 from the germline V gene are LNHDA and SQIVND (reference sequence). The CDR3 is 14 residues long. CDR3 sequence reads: CASSPGQGFYGYTF. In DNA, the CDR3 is TGTGCCAGTAGTCCGGGACAGGGGTTCTATGGCTACACCTTC.

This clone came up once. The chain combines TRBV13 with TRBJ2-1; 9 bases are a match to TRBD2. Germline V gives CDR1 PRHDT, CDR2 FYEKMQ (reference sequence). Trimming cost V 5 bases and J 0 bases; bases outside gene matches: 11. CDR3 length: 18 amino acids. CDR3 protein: CASSPDHLAGSSYNEQFF. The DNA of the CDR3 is TGTGCCAGCAGCCCCGACCACCTAGCGGGGAGCTCCTACAATGAGCAGTTCTTC.

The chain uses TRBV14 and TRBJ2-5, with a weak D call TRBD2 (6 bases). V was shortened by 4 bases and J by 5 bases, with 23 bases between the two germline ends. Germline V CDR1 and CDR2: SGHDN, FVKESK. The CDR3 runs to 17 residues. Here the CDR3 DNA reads TGTGCCAGCAGCCGTTGGGGACTCAGGAAAATAGGGGAGACCCAGTACTTC. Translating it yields CASSRWGLRKIGETQYF.

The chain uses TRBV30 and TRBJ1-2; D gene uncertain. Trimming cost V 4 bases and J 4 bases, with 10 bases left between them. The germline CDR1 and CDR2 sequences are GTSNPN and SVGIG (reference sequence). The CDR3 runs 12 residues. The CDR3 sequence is CAWNGVSYGYTF. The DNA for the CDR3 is TGTGCCTGGAATGGAGTAAGCTATGGCTACACCTTC.

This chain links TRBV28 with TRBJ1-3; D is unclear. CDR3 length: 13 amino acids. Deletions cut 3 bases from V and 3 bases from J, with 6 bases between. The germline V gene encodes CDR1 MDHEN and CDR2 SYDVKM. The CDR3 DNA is TGTGCCAGCAGTTTCCAGGTTGGAAACACCATATATTTT. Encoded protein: CASSFQVGNTIYF.

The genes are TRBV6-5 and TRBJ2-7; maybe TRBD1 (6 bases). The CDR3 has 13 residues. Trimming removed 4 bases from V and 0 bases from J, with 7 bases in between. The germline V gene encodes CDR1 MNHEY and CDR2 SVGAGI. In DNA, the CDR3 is TGTGCCAGCAGTTGGGACAACTCCTACGAGCAGTACTTC. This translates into CASSWDNSYEQYF.